This paragraph covers one T cell receptor (beta chain) sequence. This clone's antigen is unknown. The germline V gene (reference sequence) specifies DFQATT as CDR1 and SNEGSKA as CDR2. From cysteine to phenylalanine, the CDR3 is 17 amino acids long. Only the protein is on record. The reads were generated on an Illumina HiSeq 2000. TCR beta cDNA libraries were prepared using 5'RACE template switching, which introduced a universal primer site and unique molecular identifiers. Priming for cDNA synthesis came from the TCR beta constant segment, and two successive PCR amplification steps followed. Per the source publication's procedure: MIGEC handled demultiplexing of the reads and grouping by UMI, while MiTCR was used to assemble and quantify clonotypes. To exclude erroneous sequences, only TCR cDNA sequences supported by at least two reads were retained. The tcR package was used for downstream repertoire analysis, with clonotypes matched between fractions based on CDR3 nucleotide sequence plus V segment. VDJmatch was used to annotate antigen specificity against VDJdb, with one amino acid substitution in CDR3 permitted. After the reads were reprocessed by TCRdb, one entry was made per CDR3 protein sequence, with no DNA. What appears here as the V and J calls and clone size reflects TCRdb's work, not the paper's. The table for this sample records 120,000 to 150,000 distinct CDR3 sequences. The ten most abundant clones make up 10% to 15% of the sample.

To determine HCMV serostatus, a commercial ELISA kit was used to detect HCMV-specific IgG in serum. Ficoll density gradient centrifugation was used to isolate peripheral blood mononuclear cells from blood. These data belong to a study of T cells expressing NK-cell markers (dated by TCRdb to 2018 to 2020). With respect to the entire study: In sorted CD3+CD56+NKG2C+, CD3+CD56+NKG2C- and CD3+CD56-NKG2C+ T-cell subsets from about eight donors, TCR beta-chain repertoires were profiled. The eight sequenced donors were randomly selected healthy volunteers, three men and five women. Among the eight sequenced donors, seven were HCMV-seropositive and one was HCMV-seronegative. Illumina HiSeq 2000/2500, MiSeq or NextSeq was used to sequence libraries as 2 x 150 bp reads.

The paper as a whole reports these results and caveats: For roughly six donors, the dominant CD3+CD56+NKG2C+ clonotypes were among the top 10 CD8+ clonotypes and accounted for roughly 1.0-8% of CD8+ T cells. Those dominant clonotypes were again the most abundant among CD3+CD56-NKG2C+ cells in a handful of donors, at roughly 25-65%. Whether the expanded NKG2C-expressing T cell clones were specific for HCMV antigens remained unclear.

This clonotype originated in a man in his late teens or twenties in good health. Donor details come from another sample of the same person, matched by shared clones. Sample: blood T cells: a sorted CD56 or NKG2C T cell subset, CD4+ or CD8+ T cells, or bulk PBMC T cells (not recorded which). The chain is encoded by TRBV20-1 joined to TRBJ2-7; the D call from TCRdb, TRBD2, cannot be confirmed without DNA. The CDR3: CSARLATKGLAAYEQYF.